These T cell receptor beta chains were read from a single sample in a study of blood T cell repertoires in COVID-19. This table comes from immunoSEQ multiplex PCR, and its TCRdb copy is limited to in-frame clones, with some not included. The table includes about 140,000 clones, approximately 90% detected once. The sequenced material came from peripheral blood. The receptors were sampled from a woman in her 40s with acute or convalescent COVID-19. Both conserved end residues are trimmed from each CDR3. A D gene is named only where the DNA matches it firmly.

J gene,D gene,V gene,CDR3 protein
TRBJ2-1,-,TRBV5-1,ASSWGPGDNEQF
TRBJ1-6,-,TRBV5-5,ASSSLGARRSSYNSPLH
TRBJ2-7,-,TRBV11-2,ASSFPAGNEQY
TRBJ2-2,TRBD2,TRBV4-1,ASSRSSGGFTFGELF
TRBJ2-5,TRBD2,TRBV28,ASRGAGTRRETQY
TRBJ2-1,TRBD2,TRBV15,ATSRRLADEQF
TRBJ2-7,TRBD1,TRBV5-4,ASSSRQGGSYEQY
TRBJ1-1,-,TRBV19,ASSRGPETEAF
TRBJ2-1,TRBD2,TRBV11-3,ASSLGLAGGDEQF
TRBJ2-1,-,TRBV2,ASSPGQYPGF
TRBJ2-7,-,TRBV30,AWTRQGFYEQY
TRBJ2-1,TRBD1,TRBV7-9,ASSLVGQASDEQF
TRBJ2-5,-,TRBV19,ASSILAQETQY
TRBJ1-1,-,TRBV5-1,ASSLELLGNTEAF
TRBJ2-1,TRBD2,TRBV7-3,ASSLRGREGEQF
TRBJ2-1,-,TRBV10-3,AISGGTYNEQF
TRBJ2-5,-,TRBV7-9,ASSYRTPQETQY
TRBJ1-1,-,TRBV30,AWNLQGTTEAF
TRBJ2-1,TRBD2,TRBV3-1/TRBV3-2,ASSQGGGHYGEQF
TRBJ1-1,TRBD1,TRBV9,ASSVGDRVRLSTEAF
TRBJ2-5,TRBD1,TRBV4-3,ASRPGTGSRGETQY
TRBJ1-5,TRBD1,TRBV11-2,ASSSSKASGTGKQPQH
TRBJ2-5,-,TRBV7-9,ASSPARDQETQY
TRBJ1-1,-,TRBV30,AAVRGGTEAF
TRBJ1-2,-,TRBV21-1,ASWTGTGDTNYGYT
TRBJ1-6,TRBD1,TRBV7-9,ASSTGTDNSPLH
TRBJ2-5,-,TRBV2,ASSEARWYQETQY
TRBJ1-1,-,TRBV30,AWGDTANTEAF
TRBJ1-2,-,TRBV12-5,ASGLRGGGHGYT
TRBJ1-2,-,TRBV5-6,ASSFDNNYGYT
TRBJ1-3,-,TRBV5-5,ASTLHRAGNTIY
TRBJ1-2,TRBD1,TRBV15,ATSAGTDYGYT